These T cell receptor beta chains were read from a single sample in a study of neurological immune-mediated disorders. TCRdb ran MiXCR on the 5' RACE reads and lists one entry per CDR3 protein. The profile shows about 71,000 distinct CDR3 sequences, roughly 13% of them singletons. Sample: PBMCs. The origin of the receptors is a female donor with HTLV-1-associated myelopathy (HAM/TSP). Both conserved end residues are part of each CDR3. D genes are given only for firm matches. Some rows have no size entry. The others give once, few or many, or a class for an expanded clone.

-	many	TRBJ2-1	TRBV15	CATTLTEGRKQFF	TGTGCTACCACCCTCACCGAGGGACGGAAGCAGTTCTTC
TRBD1	-	TRBJ2-7	TRBV6-5	CASSYSTGGNYEQYF	TGTGCCAGCAGTTACTCCACAGGGGGTAACTACGAGCAGTACTTC
-	few	TRBJ1-6	TRBV12-3/TRBV12-4	CASSPDSLNSPLHF	TGTGCCAGCTCCCCGGACAGTCTAAATTCACCCCTCCACTTT
-	many	TRBJ2-2	TRBV2	CASSVDSNTGELFF	TGTGCCAGCAGTGTAGACAGTAACACCGGGGAGCTGTTTTTT
TRBD2	many	TRBJ2-7	TRBV20-1	CSAGGLAGGSYEQYF	TGCAGTGCTGGGGGACTAGCGGGGGGTTCCTACGAGCAGTACTTC
-	many	TRBJ2-3	TRBV6-5	CASSRDPTDTQYF	TGTGCCAGCAGCCGCGACCCCACAGATACGCAGTATTTT
-	many	TRBJ1-2	TRBV28	CASSSPGAYGYTF	TGTGCCAGCAGTTCACCGGGAGCCTATGGCTACACCTTC
-	many	TRBJ1-6	TRBV5-4	CASSRLDNSPLHF	TGTGCCAGCAGCCGGTTGGATAATTCACCCCTCCACTTT
TRBD1	-	TRBJ1-1	TRBV12-3/TRBV12-4	CASSLGQGSTEAFF	TGTGCCAGCAGTCTGGGACAGGGCTCCACTGAAGCTTTCTTT
TRBD1	many	TRBJ2-7	TRBV3-1	CASSSRGQQYF	TGTGCCAGCAGTTCCAGGGGGCAGCAGTACTTC
-	many	TRBJ2-7	TRBV4-1	CASSQEPRGSTYEQYF	TGCGCCAGCAGCCAAGAGCCCCGGGGGTCAACCTACGAGCAGTACTTC
-	many	TRBJ2-3	TRBV5-1	CASSLPGADTQYF	TGCGCCAGCAGCTTACCAGGGGCAGATACGCAGTATTTT
-	many	TRBJ2-3	TRBV12-3/TRBV12-4	CASSSGTITTQYF	TGTGCCAGCAGTTCGGGCACCATCACAACGCAGTATTTT
-	many	TRBJ2-5	TRBV15	CATSRDRVGGEETQYF	TGTGCTACCAGCAGAGATAGAGTAGGTGGAGAGGAGACCCAGTACTTC
-	many	TRBJ2-3	TRBV7-8	CASSSRGLPAQTDTQYF	TGTGCCAGCAGCTCACGGGGACTGCCCGCCCAGACAGATACGCAGTATTTT
-	many	TRBJ1-1	TRBV10-3	CAISESPGDNTEAFF	TGTGCCATCAGTGAGTCCCCAGGGGATAACACTGAAGCTTTCTTT
-	many	TRBJ1-3	TRBV9	CASSISSQGAGNTIYF	TGTGCCAGCAGCATCTCATCACAGGGAGCTGGAAACACCATATATTTT
TRBD1	many	TRBJ2-7	TRBV9	CASSPVGQSYEQYF	TGTGCCAGCAGCCCGGTGGGACAGTCCTACGAGCAGTACTTC
TRBD1	many	TRBJ2-5	TRBV5-1	CASSLEGQGMGETQYF	TGCGCCAGCAGCTTGGAAGGACAGGGGATGGGAGAGACCCAGTACTTC
-	many	TRBJ1-1	TRBV28	CASKLRGITEAFF	TGTGCCAGCAAGCTCCGAGGGATCACTGAAGCTTTCTTT
TRBD1	many	TRBJ2-1	TRBV11-2	CASSSRGRKQFF	TGTGCCAGCAGCTCCAGGGGGAGAAAGCAGTTCTTC
TRBD1	many	TRBJ2-3	TRBV28	CASIPSPGQGADTQYF	TGTGCCAGCATCCCTTCTCCGGGACAGGGGGCAGATACGCAGTATTTT
-	medium-sized	TRBJ1-2	TRBV20-1	CSARDLGRFNYGYTF	TGCAGTGCTAGAGATCTGGGCAGGTTTAACTATGGCTACACCTTC
-	many	TRBJ2-1	TRBV12-3/TRBV12-4	CASSSLRVGQFF	TGTGCCAGCAGTTCGCTCAGGGTAGGGCAGTTCTTC